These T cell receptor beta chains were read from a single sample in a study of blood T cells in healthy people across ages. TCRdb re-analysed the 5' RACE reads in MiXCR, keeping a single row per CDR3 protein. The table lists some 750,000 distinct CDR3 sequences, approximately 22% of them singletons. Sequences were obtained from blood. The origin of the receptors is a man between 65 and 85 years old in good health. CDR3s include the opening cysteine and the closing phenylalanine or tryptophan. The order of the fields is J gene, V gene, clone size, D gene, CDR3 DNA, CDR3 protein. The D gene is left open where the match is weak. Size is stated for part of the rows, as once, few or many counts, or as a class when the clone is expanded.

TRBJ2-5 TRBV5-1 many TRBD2 TGCGCCAGCAGCGAAACCCCGGCGACTAGCACAGAGACCCAGTACTTC CASSETPATSTETQYF
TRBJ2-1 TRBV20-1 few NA TGCAGTGCTATTCTTATCCCCGGGTTAGAGCAGTTCTTC CSAILIPGLEQFF
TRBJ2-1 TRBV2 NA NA TGTGCCAGCACTCCTAACGGGGTCAATGAGCAGTTCTTC CASTPNGVNEQFF
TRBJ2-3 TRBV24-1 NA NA TGTGCCACCAGTACGGGAGGACAGGCAGATACGCAGTATTTT CATSTGGQADTQYF
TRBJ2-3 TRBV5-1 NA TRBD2 TGCGCCAGCAGCCCGGCTAGCGGACTAAGCACAGATACGCAGTATTTT CASSPASGLSTDTQYF
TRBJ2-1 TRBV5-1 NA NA TGCGCCAGCAAAGCGGGCTCGGGCTACAATGAGCAGTTCTTC CASKAGSGYNEQFF
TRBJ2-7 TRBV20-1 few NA TGCAGTGCTAGAGGTTTCGCGGGATCCTACGAGCAGTACTTC CSARGFAGSYEQYF
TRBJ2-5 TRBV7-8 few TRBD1 TGTGCCAGCAGCCCCCACGGACAGGGAAGCCAAGAGACCCAGTACTTC CASSPHGQGSQETQYF
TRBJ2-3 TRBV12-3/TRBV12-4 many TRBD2 TGTGCCAGCAGTCTGGAACCGGGACTAGGTAGCACAGATACGCAGTATTTT CASSLEPGLGSTDTQYF
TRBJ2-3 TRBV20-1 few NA TGCAGTGCTAGAGAATCTGCTCTGGCTCGGACAGATACGCAGTATTTT CSARESALARTDTQYF
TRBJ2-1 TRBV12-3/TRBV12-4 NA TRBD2 TGTGCCACGGGCGGACTAGGGAATGAGCAGTTCTTC CATGGLGNEQFF
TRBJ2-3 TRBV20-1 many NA TGCAGTGCTAGCCCAGGGGCAGATACGCAGTATTTT CSASPGADTQYF
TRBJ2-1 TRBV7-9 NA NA TGTGCCAGCAGCAAACGACAAGTCAATGAGCAGTTCTTC CASSKRQVNEQFF
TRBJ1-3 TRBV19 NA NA TGTGCCAGTAGTCTCGCAGCAAGAAACACCATATATTTT CASSLAARNTIYF
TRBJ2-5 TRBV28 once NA TGTGCCAGCAGTTTAGTCAATCTGGAGACCCAGTACTTC CASSLVNLETQYF
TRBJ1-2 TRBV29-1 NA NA TGCAGCGTTGAAGAAGAGGCAGCTCCTAACTATGGCTACACCTTC CSVEEEAAPNYGYTF
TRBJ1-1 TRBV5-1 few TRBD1 TGCGCCAGCAGCCCCGGACAGGGGCTAGAGAACACTGAAGCTTTCTTT CASSPGQGLENTEAFF
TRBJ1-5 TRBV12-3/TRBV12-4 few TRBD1 TGTGCCAGCGGGACAGGGGGCCGTCAGCCCCAGCATTTT CASGTGGRQPQHF
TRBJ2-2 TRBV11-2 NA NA TGTGCCAGCAGCTTAGGGGGGGGGCACACCGGGGAGCTGTTTTTT CASSLGGGHTGELFF
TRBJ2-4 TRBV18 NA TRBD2 TGTGCCAGCTCACCGAACACGGGAGGGACTTTAGCCAAAAACATTCAGTACTTC CASSPNTGGTLAKNIQYF
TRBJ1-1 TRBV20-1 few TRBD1 TGCAGTGCTACGACAGCCGGGACAGGAAGAAAGTGGGGCATGAACACTGAAGCTTTCTTT CSATTAGTGRKWGMNTEAFF
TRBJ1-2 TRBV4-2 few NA TGTGCCAGCAGCCAAGATCTCGGGGGTCGGACTTATGGCTACACCTTC CASSQDLGGRTYGYTF